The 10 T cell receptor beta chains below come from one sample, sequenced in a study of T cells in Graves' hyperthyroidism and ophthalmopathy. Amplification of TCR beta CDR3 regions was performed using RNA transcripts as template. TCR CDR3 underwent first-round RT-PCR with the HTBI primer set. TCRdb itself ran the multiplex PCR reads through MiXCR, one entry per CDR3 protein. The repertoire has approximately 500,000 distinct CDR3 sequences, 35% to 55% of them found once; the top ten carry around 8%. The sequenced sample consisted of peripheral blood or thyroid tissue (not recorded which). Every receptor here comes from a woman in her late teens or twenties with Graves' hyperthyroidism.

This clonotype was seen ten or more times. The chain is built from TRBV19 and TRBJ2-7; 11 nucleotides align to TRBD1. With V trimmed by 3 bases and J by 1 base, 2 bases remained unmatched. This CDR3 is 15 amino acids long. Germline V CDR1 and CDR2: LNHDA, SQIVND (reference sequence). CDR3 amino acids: CASSMDRGPSYEQYF. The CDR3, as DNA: TGTGCCAGTAGTATGGACAGGGGGCCTTCCTACGAGCAGTACTTC.

The CDR3 DNA follows: TGTGCCACCAGCAGTTACTCGAGAGGCATTACCTATGGCTACACCTTC. This encodes CATSSYSRGITYGYTF. This sequence joins TRBV15 and TRBJ1-2; D gene uncertain. The ends were cut back, 3 bases at V and 4 bases at J, with 18 bases in the middle. Germline V lookup: CDR1 LNHNV, CDR2 YYDKDF (reference sequence). This CDR3 has 16 residues.

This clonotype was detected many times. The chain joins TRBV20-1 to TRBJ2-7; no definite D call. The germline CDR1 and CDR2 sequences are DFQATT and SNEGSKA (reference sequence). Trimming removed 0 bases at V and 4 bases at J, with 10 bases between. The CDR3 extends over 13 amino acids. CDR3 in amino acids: CSARDRRSYEQYF. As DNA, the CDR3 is TGCAGTGCTAGAGATCGAAGGTCTTACGAGCAGTACTTC.

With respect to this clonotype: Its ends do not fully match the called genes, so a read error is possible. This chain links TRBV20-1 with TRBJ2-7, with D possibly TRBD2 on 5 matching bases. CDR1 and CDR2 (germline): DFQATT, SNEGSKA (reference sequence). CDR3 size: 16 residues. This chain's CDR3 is CSARDVTSGSVYEQCF. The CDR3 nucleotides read TGCAGTGCTAGAGATGTTACTAGTGGGAGCGTGTACGAGCAGTGCTTC.

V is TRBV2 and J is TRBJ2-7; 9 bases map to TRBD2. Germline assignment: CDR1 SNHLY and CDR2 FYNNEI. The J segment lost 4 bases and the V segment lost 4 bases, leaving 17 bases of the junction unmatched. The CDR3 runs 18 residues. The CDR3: CASSARGEPSGIEYEQYF. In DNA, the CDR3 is TGTGCCAGCAGTGCTAGAGGCGAACCTAGCGGGATTGAATACGAGCAGTACTTC.

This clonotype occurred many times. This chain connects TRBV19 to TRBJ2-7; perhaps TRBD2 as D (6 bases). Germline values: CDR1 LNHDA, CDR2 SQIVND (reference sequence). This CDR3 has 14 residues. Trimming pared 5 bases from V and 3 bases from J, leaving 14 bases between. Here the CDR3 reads CASSPTGLNYEQYF. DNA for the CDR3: TGTGCCAGTAGTCCAACTGGACTAAACTACGAGCAGTACTTC.

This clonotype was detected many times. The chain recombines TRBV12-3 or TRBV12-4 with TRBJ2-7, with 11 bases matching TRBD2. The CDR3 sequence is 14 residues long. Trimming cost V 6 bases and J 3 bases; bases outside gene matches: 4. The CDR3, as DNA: TGTGCCAGCAGCCAAACTAGCGGGAGCTACGAGCAGTACTTC. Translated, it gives CASSQTSGSYEQYF.

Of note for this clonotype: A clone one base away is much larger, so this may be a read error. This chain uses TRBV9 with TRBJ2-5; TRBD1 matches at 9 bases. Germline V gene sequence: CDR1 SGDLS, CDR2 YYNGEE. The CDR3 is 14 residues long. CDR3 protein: CASSAQGAGEIQYF. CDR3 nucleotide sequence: TGTGCCAGCAGCGCACAGGGGGCTGGGGAGATCCAGTACTTC.

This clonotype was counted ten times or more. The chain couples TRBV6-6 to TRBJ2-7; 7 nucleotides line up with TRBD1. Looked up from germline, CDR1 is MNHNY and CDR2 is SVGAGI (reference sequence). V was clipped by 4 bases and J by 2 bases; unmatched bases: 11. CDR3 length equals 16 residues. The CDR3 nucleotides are TGTGCCAGCAGTTCCTATCCCGGGACAGAAGCCTACGAGCAGTACTTC. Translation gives CASSSYPGTEAYEQYF.

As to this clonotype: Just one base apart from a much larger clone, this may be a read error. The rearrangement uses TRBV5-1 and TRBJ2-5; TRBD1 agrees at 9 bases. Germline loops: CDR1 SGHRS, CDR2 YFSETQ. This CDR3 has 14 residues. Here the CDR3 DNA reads TGCGTCAGCAGCCATACAGGGGGCTTAGAGACCCAGTACTTC. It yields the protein CVSSHTGGLETQYF.